This T cell receptor (beta chain) emerged from a study of T cells after somatic rescue of genetic block. Profiling relied on immunoSEQ multiplex PCR, and the TCRdb table lists in-frame clones only, not all of them. The sample contains about 9,100 clones, just under 75% of which appear only once. This clone has a handful of counts. The V and J ends lost 0 bases and 4 bases respectively, with 14 bases between them. CDR1 and CDR2 (germline): SGHDT, YYEEEE. The CDR3 is 16 residues long. The chain combines TRBV5-6 with TRBJ1-3; D gene unclear. The receptor's source is a boy between 5 and 17 years old. The sample consisted of peripheral blood mononuclear cells (PBMCs). The CDR3 region has the DNA TGTGCCAGCAGCTTGGAAACAAGGCCAGGAGGAAACACCATATATTTT. Residues: CASSLETRPGGNTIYF.